These 5 T cell receptor beta chains originate from one sample sequenced in a study of blood T cell repertoires in COVID-19. The method was immunoSEQ multiplex PCR; TCRdb's version includes in-frame clones alone and lacks a portion of them. The data show under 150,000 clones, around 87% seen once. Input material: peripheral blood. The receptors originated from a woman aged 50 to 60 who had recovered from COVID-19.

The chain recombines TRBV7-3 with TRBJ2-7; 7 positions agree with TRBD1. V was clipped by 5 bases and J by 2 bases; unmatched bases: 3. In germline, CDR1 is SGHTA, CDR2 FQGTGA. The CDR3 totals 13 residues. The CDR3 region is CASSPQGPYEQYF. CDR3 sequence (DNA): TGTGCCAGCAGCCCACAGGGGCCCTACGAGCAGTACTTC.

The V gene is TRBV7-8, the J gene TRBJ2-4, with D possibly being TRBD1 (6 bases). Between the trimmed V and J ends, which lost 5 bases and 5 bases, there was a span of 16 bases. Germline CDR1 SGHVS, CDR2 FQNEAQ. The CDR3 extends over 15 amino acids. The CDR3 protein is CASSPNRRTENIQYF. The CDR3 DNA reads TGTGCCAGCAGCCCCAACCGTCGGACAGAAAACATTCAGTACTTC.

The chain couples TRBV30 to TRBJ2-7, with TRBD1 matching 9 bases. The CDR3 spans 12 residues. Trimming took 5 bases from V and 7 from J; bases not matched to a gene: 6. Germline V CDR1 and CDR2: GTSNPN, SVGIG (reference sequence). This CDR3 reads CAWSGQGLEQYF. Written as DNA, the CDR3 is TGTGCCTGGTCGGGACAGGGCTTGGAGCAGTACTTC.

This rearrangement joins TRBV7-9 to TRBJ1-5; D unresolved. The length of the CDR3 is 14 residues. Trimming cost V 5 bases and J 1 base, with 9 bases left between them. Germline V gives CDR1 SEHNR, CDR2 FQNEAQ (reference sequence). CDR3 loop: CASSGGYSNQPQHF. DNA of the CDR3: TGTGCCAGCAGCGGAGGGTACAGCAATCAGCCCCAGCATTTT.

This rearrangement joins TRBV11-3 to TRBJ1-1; D remains ambiguous. The CDR3 has 16 amino acids. V lost 3 bases to trimming and J lost 5 bases, with 19 bases between them. The germline gives CDR1 SGHNT, CDR2 YENEEA. CDR3 loop: CASSLWRDIPPTEAFF. In DNA form, the CDR3 reads TGTGCCAGCAGCTTGTGGCGAGACATCCCACCGACTGAAGCTTTCTTT. The full variable domain, in which reference TRBV11-3 and TRBJ1-1 provide the parts outside the CDR3, is EAGVVQSPRYKIIEKKQPVAFWCNPISGHNTLYWYLQNLGQGPELLIRYENEEAVDDSQLPKDRFSAERLKGVDSTLKIQPAELGDSAVYLCASSLWRDIPPTEAFFGQGTRLTVV.